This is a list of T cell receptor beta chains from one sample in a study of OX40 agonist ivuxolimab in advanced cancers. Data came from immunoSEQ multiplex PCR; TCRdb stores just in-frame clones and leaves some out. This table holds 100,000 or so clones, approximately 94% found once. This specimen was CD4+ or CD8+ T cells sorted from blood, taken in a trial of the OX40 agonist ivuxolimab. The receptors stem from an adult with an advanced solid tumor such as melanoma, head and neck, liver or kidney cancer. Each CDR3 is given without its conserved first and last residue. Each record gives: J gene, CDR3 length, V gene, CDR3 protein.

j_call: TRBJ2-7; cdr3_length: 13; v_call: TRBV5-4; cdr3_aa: ASSLGQGLSYEQY
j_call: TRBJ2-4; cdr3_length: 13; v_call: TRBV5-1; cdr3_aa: ASSLDSRDTNIQY
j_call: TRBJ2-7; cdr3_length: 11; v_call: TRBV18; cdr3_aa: ASSQTGGYEQY
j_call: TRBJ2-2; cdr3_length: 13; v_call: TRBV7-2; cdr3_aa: ASSSTRANTGELF
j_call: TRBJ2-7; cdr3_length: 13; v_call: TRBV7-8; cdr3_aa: ASSLRTGSAYEQY
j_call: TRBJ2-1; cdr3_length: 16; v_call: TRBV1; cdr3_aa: TSSQEGTSRSSYNEQF
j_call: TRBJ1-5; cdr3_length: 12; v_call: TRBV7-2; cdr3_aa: ASSLRPGNQPQH
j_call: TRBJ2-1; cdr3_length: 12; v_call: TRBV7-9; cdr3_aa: ASSLAVRYHEQF
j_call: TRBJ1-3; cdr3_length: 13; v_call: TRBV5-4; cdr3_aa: ASGAGGRSGNTIY
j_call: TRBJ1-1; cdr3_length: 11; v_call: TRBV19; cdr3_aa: ASSVVPNTEAF
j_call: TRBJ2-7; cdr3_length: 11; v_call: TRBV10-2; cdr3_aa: ASSESRMGEQY
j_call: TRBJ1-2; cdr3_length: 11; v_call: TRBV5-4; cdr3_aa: ASSDSRGSSYT
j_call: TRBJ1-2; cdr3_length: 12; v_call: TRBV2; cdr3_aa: ASNSQTGINGYT
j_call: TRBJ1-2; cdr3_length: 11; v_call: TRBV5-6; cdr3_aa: ASSLQGPGGYT
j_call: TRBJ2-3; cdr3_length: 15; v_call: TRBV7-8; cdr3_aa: ASSPSLAGGHTDTQY